This T cell receptor beta chain emerged from a study of blood T cell repertoires in COVID-19 (dated by TCRdb to 2020 to 2022). Looking at the study overall: Samples from collaborators originated in the United States, Italy and Spain and spanned both the acute and convalescent phases of COVID-19. The prospective study material was composed of cDNA or gDNA derived from T cells, B-cell-depleted T cells, or PBMCs. Subjects who had been exposed to COVID-19, were actively infected with it, or had recovered from it provided the deeply sampled blood TCRbeta repertoires that made up the dataset. The repertoires were released in a freely available public database meant as a resource for research on the immune response to SARS-CoV-2. Samples were obtained from the ongoing ImmuneRACE study (first 160 participants) and from 1,000 to 1,500 subjects provided by 6 global collaborators. A de-identified subject ID, COVID-19 status, age in years and sex were almost always included in the sample metadata. Where HLA class I and class II types were available, the types were taken from metadata supplied by the sample provider, not from assay-based typing. General study outcomes and caveats: How much clinical and demographic metadata was included differed by source and by participant, and the metadata was provided uncurated.

A distance of 6 bases separates the germline ends of V and J, which lose 2 bases and 12 bases respectively. Per the germline V gene, SGHRS is the CDR1 and YFSETQ is the CDR2. The CDR3, from cysteine to phenylalanine, totals 11 residues. Only the CDR3 part of the read is kept: 33 bases, read in frame from the first base. To note about this clone: The antigen it recognizes is unknown. Base qualities are not recorded, but no much larger clone differs from it by a single base.

TCRbeta CDR3 regions were amplified from genomic DNA by means of the immunoSEQ Assay, a bias-controlled multiplex PCR. Per the authors' processing: The number of nucleated cells in each sample was estimated by amplification of reference gene primers within the assay. Sequence reads were collapsed and filtered to measure the absolute abundance of every unique TCRbeta CDR3 rearrangement. For each sample, productive Simpson clonality was calculated as the square root of Simpson's diversity index across productive rearrangements. TCRdb took this table from immuneACCESS and kept in-frame rearrangements with V and J called. Such tables lack part of the clones; where checked against another copy, unresolved V genes explain under half of the gap, and the rest is unexplained. That table furnishes V, J and clone size, whereas the DNA furnished D and trimming. This sample has 200,000 to 250,000 clones in its table, and about 88% of those were observed once. The ten largest clones add up to roughly 2.7% of the sample.

Participants in the prospective study were aged roughly 18 to 90 years, lived in some 24 United States geographic areas, and enrolled through a virtual design. Cohort assignment in the prospective study relied on participant-reported clinical history from a screening survey and a study questionnaire. ImmuneRACE Cohort 3 recovered participants were defined by two consecutive negative NP/OP PCR tests, healthcare professional clearance, or symptom resolution. In the prospective study, whole blood, serum and a nasopharyngeal or oropharyngeal swab were collected from each participant by mobile phlebotomists. Additional blood draws and questionnaires over a roughly two-month period could optionally be provided by prospective study participants. Before DNA extraction, blood samples from the prospective study were shipped at room temperature or frozen.

This clonotype originated in a woman in her 30s who had recovered from COVID-19. The rearrangement joined TRBV5-1 to TRBJ1-6, with no confidently assigned D gene. Input material: PBMCs or T cells enriched from blood (not recorded which). Read as DNA, the sequence is TGCGCCAGCAGCTTTGGAGGACCCCTCCACTTT. Protein translation: CASSFGGPLHF. Beyond the CDR3, the reference TRBV5-1 and TRBJ1-6 genes provide the residues; the full variable domain reads: KAGVTQTPRYLIKTRGQQVTLSCSPISGHRSVSWYQQTPGQGLQFLFEYFSETQRNKGNFPGRFSGRQFSNSRSEMNVSTLELGDSALYLCASSFGGPLHFGNGTRLTVT.